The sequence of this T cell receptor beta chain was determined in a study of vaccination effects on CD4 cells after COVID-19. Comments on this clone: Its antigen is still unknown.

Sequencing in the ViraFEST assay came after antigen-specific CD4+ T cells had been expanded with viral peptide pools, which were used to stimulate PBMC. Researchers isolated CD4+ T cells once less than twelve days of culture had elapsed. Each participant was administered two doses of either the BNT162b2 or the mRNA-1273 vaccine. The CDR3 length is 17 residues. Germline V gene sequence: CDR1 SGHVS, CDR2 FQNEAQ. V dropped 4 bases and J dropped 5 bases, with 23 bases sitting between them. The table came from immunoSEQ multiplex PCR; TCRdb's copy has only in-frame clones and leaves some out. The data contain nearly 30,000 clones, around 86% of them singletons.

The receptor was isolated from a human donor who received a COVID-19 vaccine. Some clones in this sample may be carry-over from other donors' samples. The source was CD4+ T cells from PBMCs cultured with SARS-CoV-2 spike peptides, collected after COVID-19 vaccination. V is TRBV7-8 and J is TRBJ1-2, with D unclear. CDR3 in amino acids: CASSSRSSRDMGYGYTF. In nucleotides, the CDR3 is TGTGCCAGCAGCTCAAGATCATCGAGGGATATGGGGTATGGCTACACCTTC.